The entry below gives a single T cell receptor (delta chain) sequence along with its context. This clone was recorded a few times. The target of this receptor is not known. This likely traces to a read error, being one base from a far larger clone. This sample includes further DNA sequences coding for the same CDR3. The data were taken from a study of γδ T cells in repeated Plasmodium falciparum infection (dated by TCRdb to the early 2020s). Background on the whole study: The natural-infection arm enrolled Malian children exposed to intense seasonal malaria transmission and compared the Malian children with Australian children matched for age and gender. Malian gammadelta TCR repertoires were analysed cross-sectionally during no-transmission periods and were analysed longitudinally across acute febrile malaria episodes. Samples from controlled-infection subjects were taken at baseline, right before selected infections, and 21 days after each infection. Four controlled human malaria infections were administered to five malaria-naive U.S. adults over around 600 days by bites from P. falciparum NF54-infected Anopheles stephensi mosquitoes. The study examined how repeated Plasmodium falciparum infection shapes the human gammadelta T cell repertoire, using natural infection in Mali and controlled human malaria infection.

Vgamma9/Vdelta2+ and Vdelta2-negative gammadelta T cell populations were flow-sorted from peripheral blood mononuclear cells for bulk TCR repertoire analysis. Library construction relied on multiplex PCR. Reads for this sample came from an Illumina MiSeq. Each sorted gammadelta T cell sample was sequenced for both the TCR gamma (TRG) and TCR delta (TRD) chains. From the authors' description of their analysis: Repertoire analyses included clonotype tree plots, accumulated frequency of the top 20 clonotypes, diversity index (DI) and D75 metrics. TCRdb called clones afresh from the public reads with CATT; identical DNA rows were later merged. TCRdb's processing, not the study's, gives the V and J calls here. In all, the sample holds 45,000 to 60,000 delta-chain clones, and 1.5% to 2% of those were seen once. The ten largest make up approximately 24% of the sample. Beyond this particular receptor, the publication reports: Compared with Australian children, Malian children appeared to have Vdelta2-negative gammadelta TCR repertoires that were more clonally expanded, less diverse and less shared. Analysis of inter-individual variability in gammadelta T cell responses was limited by the small size of the controlled-infection cohort. A highly stable polyclonal repertoire over time and infection, with many inter-individual overlapping TCRgamma sequences, was shown by Vgamma9/Vdelta2+ TCR repertoires. In Vdelta2-negative gammadelta TCR repertoires, which were largely Vdelta1+, repeated controlled infections appeared to drive waves of new clonotype selection. The Malian cohort was drawn from a small rural village made up mostly of one ethnic group, which limits generalizability.

The germline V gene (reference sequence) gives CDR1 as TVYSNPD and CDR2 as GDNSRS. Including the terminal cysteine and phenylalanine, the CDR3 comprises 20 residues. The CDR3 DNA has 60 bases and is translated from base 1. The V end loses 4 bases and the J end loses 0 bases, and a stretch of 33 bases separates them. This chain joins TRDV3 to TRDJ1; perhaps TRDD3 is the D gene, with 10 bases matching. TCRdb does not report a J gene; here it was assigned by matching the DNA to germline references. This receptor was taken from a pool of human donors (malaria-infected and uninfected, not separated). Sequencing used gamma-delta T cells from blood. The DNA is as follows: TGTGCCTCTAGTCCTTCCTACGATACGTTTACTGGGGGATACACCGATAAACTCATCTTT. Its product reads: CASSPSYDTFTGGYTDKLIF.